Below, one TCR beta chain is given with its context. Its antigen is unidentified. Libraries of TCR beta came from quantitative 5'-RACE with molecular barcodes. TCRdb redid the calling of the 5' RACE reads with MiXCR, one entry per CDR3 protein. The sample lists 150,000 to 200,000 distinct CDR3 sequences; around 16% were seen once. The CDR3 is 14 amino acids. The junction had 5 bases not matched to a gene; V was cut back by 7 bases and J by 4 bases. Germline assignment: CDR1 KGHDR and CDR2 SFDVKD. The data originate from a study of CD8 T cells in ankylosing spondylitis. Findings and caveats of the study: In synovial fluid and blood from reactive arthritis, some motif variants were previously reported. Blood of patients with ankylosing spondylitis appeared to be characterized by a TCR beta motif of eight highly homologous variants. The study looked at matched synovial fluid samples from ankylosing spondylitis patients. Disease-linked clones were reported to be significantly enriched there.

This sequence was found in a male donor with ankylosing spondylitis or in good health (not recorded which). The chain joins TRBV24-1 to TRBJ2-1, with 8 bases that match TRBD2. Sequenced input: blood, either unsorted or a sorted T cell fraction (not recorded which). CDR3 nucleotides: TGTGCCACCAGGGAAGCGGGGGTATACAATGAGCAGTTCTTC. Translating gives CATREAGVYNEQFF.